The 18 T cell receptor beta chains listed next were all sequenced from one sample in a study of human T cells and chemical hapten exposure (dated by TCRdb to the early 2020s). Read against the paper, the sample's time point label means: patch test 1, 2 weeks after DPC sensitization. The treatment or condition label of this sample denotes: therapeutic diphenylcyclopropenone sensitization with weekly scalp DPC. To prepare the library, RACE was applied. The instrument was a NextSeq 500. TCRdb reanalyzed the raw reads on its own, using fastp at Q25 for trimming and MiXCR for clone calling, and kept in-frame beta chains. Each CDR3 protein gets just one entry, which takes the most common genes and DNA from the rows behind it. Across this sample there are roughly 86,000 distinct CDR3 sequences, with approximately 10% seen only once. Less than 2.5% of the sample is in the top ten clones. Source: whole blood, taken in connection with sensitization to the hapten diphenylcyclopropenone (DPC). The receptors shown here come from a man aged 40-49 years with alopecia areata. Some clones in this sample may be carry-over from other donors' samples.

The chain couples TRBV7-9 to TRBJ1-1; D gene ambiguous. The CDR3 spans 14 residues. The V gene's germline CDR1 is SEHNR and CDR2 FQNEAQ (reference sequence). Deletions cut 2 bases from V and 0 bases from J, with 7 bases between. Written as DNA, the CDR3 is TGTGCCAGCAGCTTACTGTCCCTGAACACTGAAGCTTTCTTT. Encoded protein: CASSLLSLNTEAFF.

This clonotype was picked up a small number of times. CDR3 sequence: CASSPQGAGTYEQYV. DNA for the CDR3: TGTGCCAGCAGTCCTCAGGGGGCCGGGACCTACGAGCAGTACGTC. V usage is TRBV6-2 or TRBV6-3 and J usage is TRBJ2-7, with 8 bases matching TRBD1. Unmatched junction bases numbered 8, after V lost 5 bases and J lost 2 bases. Germline values: CDR1 MNHEY, CDR2 SVGEGT. This CDR3 comprises 15 residues.

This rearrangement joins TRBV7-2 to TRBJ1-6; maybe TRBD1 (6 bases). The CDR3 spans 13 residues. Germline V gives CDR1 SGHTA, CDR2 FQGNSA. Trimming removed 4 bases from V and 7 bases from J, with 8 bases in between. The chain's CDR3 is CASSSDRNSPLHF. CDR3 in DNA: TGTGCCAGCAGCTCAGACAGGAATTCACCCCTCCACTTT.

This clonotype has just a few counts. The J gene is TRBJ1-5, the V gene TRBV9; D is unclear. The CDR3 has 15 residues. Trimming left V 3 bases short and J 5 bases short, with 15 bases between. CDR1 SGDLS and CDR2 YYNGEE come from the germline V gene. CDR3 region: CASSELDAWDQPQHF. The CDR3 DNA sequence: TGTGCCAGCAGCGAGTTGGACGCCTGGGATCAGCCCCAGCATTTT.

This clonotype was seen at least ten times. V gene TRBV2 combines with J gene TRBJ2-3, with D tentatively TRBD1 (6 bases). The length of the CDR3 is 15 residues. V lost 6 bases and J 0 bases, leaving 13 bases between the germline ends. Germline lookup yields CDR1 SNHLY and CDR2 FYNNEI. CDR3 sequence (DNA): TGTGCCAGCAGGCTGACAGGAGCAAGCACAGATACGCAGTATTTT. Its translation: CASRLTGASTDTQYF.

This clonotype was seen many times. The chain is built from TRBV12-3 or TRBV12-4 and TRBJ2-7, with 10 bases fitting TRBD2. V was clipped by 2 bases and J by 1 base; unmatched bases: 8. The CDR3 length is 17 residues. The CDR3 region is CASSLHSGRVESYEQYV. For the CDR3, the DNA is TGTGCCAGCAGTTTACACAGCGGGAGGGTGGAATCCTACGAGCAGTACGTC.

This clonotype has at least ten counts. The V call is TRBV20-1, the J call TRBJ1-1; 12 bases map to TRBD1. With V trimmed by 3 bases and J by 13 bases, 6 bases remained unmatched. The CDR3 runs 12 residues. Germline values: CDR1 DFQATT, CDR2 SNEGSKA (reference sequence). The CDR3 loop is CSARGTGGEDFF. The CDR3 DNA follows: TGCAGTGCTAGGGGGACAGGGGGCGAGGATTTCTTT.

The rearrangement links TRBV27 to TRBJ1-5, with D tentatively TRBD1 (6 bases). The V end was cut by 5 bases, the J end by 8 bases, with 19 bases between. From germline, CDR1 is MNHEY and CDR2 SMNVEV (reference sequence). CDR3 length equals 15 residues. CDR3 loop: CASSPWGATQKPQHF. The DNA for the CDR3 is TGTGCCAGCAGTCCATGGGGGGCGACCCAAAAGCCCCAGCATTTT.

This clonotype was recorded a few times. CDR3 bases: TGTGCCAGCAGTTACTCGAGTCGGAGGAAGTTGGGCCAGCCCCAGCATTTT. Encoded protein: CASSYSSRRKLGQPQHF. The chain joins TRBV6-2 or TRBV6-3 to TRBJ1-5, with D uncertain. The CDR3 totals 17 residues. Trimming pared 0 bases from V and 7 bases from J, leaving 19 bases between. Germline V gives CDR1 MNHEY, CDR2 SVGEGT.

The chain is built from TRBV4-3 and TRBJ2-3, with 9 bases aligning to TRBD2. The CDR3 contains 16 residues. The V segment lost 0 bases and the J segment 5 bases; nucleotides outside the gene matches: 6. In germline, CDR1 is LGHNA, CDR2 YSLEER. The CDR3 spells CASSQDWAAGGDTQYF. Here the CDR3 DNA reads TGCGCCAGCAGCCAAGATTGGGCAGCGGGAGGAGATACGCAGTATTTT.

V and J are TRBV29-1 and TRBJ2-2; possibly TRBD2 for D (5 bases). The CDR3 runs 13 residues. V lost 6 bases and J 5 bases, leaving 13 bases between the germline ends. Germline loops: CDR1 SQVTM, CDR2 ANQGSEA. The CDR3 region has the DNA TGCAGCGTGGCCACGTCGGGAACCGGGGAGCTGTTTTTT. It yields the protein CSVATSGTGELFF.

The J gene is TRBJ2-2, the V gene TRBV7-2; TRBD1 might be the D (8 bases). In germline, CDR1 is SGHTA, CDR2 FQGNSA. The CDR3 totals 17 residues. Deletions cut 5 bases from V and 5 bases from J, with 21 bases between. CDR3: CASSPAGRQGRTGELFF. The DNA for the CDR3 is TGTGCCAGCAGCCCAGCGGGGAGACAGGGGAGAACCGGGGAGCTGTTTTTT.

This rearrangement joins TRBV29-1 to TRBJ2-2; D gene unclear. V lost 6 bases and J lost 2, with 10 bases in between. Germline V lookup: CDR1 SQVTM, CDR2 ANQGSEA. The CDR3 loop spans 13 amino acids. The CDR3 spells CSVPGLNTGELFF. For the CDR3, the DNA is TGCAGCGTCCCGGGTCTCAACACCGGGGAGCTGTTTTTT.

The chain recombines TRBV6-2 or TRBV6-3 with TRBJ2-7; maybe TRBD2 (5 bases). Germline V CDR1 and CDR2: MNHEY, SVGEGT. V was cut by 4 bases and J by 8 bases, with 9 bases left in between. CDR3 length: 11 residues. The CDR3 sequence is CASSSGIQQYF. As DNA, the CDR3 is TGTGCCAGCAGTTCCGGGATCCAGCAGTACTTC.

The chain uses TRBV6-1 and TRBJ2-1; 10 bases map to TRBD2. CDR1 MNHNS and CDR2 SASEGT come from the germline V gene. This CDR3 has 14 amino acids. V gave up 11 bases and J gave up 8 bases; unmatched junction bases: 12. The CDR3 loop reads CASNPAGGPYEQFF. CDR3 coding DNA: TGTGCCTCCAACCCAGCGGGAGGGCCCTATGAGCAGTTCTTC.

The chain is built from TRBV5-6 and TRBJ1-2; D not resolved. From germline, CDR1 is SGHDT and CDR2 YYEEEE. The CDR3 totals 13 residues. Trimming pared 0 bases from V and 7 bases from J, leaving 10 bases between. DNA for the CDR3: TGTGCCAGCAGCTTGGGGAGGGATGGTGGCTACACCTTC. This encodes CASSLGRDGGYTF.

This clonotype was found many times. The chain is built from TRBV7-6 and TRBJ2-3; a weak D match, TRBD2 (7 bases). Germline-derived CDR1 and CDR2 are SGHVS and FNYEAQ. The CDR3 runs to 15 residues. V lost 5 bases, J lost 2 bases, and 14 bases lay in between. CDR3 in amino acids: CASSRGGAVTDTQYF. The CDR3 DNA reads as TGTGCCAGCAGCCGTGGGGGGGCCGTCACAGATACGCAGTATTTT.

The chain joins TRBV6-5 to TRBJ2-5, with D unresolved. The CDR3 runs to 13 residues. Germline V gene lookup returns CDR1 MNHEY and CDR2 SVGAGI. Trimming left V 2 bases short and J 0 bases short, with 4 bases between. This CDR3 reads CASSYRNQETQYF. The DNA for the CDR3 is TGTGCCAGCAGTTACAGGAACCAAGAGACCCAGTACTTC.